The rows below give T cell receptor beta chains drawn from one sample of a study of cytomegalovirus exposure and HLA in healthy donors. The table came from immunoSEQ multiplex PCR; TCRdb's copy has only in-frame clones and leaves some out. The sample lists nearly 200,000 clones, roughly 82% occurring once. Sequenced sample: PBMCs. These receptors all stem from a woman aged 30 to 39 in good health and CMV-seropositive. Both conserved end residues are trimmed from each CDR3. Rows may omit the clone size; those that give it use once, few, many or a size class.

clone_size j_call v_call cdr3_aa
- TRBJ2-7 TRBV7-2 ASGQSYEQY
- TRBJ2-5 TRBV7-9 ASSPTGWGIGEDETQY
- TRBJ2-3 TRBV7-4 ASSCRAGRNTDTQY
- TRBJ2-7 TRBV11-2 ASSPSPGTGGLKSLEQY
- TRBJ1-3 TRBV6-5 ASRDGLGNTIY
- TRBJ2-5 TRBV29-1 SVVAGEETQY
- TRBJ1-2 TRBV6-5 ASYPTGDNKGYT
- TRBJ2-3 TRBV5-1 ASSLGQGDVVTQY
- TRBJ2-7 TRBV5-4 ASSASGQGTRQQY
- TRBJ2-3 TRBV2 ASSRQGATSTDTQY
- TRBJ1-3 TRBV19 ASSIQITGTPGNTIY
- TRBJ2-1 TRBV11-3 ASSPRLGTDEQF
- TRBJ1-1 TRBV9 ASSVVSSNTEAF
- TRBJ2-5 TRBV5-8 ASSSGLAGVDWGETQY
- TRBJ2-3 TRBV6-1 ASSRDRVTDTQY
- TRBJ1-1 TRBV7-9 ASSLAGQGEAF
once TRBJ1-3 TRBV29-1 SVETVRNTIY
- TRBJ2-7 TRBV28 ASSLGGPGEQY
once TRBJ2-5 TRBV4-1 ASSQGFSGTETQY
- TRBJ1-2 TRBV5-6 ASSEIGTGNYGYT
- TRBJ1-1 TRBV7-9 ASRPHQGLSEAF
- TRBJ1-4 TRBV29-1 SVDTGTGKYNEKLF
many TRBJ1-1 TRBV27 ASSPTDRNTEAF
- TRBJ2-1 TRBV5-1 ASSSRTSGSTVDNEQF
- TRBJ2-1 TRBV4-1 ASSKGLADPYNEQF
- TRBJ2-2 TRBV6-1 ASSETGGTGELF
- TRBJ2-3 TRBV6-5 ASSYGEVPDTQY
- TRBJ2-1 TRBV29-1 SVEDFRGSRQF
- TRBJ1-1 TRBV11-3 ASSPDRGTEAF
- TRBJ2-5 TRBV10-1 ASSEVSGRTTETQY
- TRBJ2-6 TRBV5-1 ASSLAPSSGANVLT
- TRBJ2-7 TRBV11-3 ASRPWTHSSYEQY
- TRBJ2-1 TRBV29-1 SGGDSGSSYNEQF
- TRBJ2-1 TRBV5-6 ASSFFYEQF
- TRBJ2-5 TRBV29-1 SVARDRVNQETQY
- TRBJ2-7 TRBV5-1 ASSFTGDPYEQY
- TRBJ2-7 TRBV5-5 ASSSFTSSVPTSEQY
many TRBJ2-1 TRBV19 ASSPAGVKWNEQF
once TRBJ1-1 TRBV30 AWSRMGALGTEAF
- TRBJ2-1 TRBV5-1 ASSFVSEPSYNEQF
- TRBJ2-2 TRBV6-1 ASSEIIAGDTGELF
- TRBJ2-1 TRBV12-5 ASGPPRGSYNEQF
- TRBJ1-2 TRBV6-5 ASRRNRQANGYT
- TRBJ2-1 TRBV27 ASSYLASHEQF
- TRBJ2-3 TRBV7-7 ASSPRQGSDTQY
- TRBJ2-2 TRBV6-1 ATTDRGWNTGELF
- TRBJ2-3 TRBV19 ASSMRKATDTQY
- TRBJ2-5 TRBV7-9 ASSLGATAKETQY
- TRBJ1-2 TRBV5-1 ASSLGDRDGYT
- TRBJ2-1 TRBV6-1 ASSEGTSGTFYNEQF
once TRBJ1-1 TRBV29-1 SVKDRRTNTEAF
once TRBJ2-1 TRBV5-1 ASSPDVGLAVVNEQF
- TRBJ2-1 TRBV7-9 ASSSGSNNEQF
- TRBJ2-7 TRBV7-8 ASSLSTGRYEQY
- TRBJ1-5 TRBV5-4 ASSLDSNSNQPQH
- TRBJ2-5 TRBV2 ASSEARTGGSRETQY
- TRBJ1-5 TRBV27 ASSLRGYEQPQH
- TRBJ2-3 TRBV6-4 ASSDPSGSTDTQY
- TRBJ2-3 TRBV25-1 ASSEAVSTDTQY
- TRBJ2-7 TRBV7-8 ASSNQGHAYEQY